The 19 T cell receptor beta chains presented below share a single source sample, sequenced in a study of CD8+ T cells in alopecia areata. RNA, once extracted, was reverse transcribed into cDNA for use as the sequencing template. The data were produced by immunoSEQ multiplex PCR, yet TCRdb's version contains in-frame clones alone and is incomplete. This sample has approximately 150,000 clones, with roughly 60% found just once. Sequencing input: CD4+ T cells sorted from blood. The receptors originated from a human donor in good health.

The rearrangement uses TRBV27 and TRBJ1-5, with 7 bases lining up with TRBD1. Germline trimming cut 5 bases from V and 5 bases from J; bases unmatched to any gene: 9. Germline V gene sequence: CDR1 MNHEY, CDR2 SMNVEV (reference sequence). This CDR3 is built from 15 residues. CDR3 loop: CASSREQGRDQPQHF. CDR3 bases: TGTGCCAGCAGTCGCGAACAGGGGCGGGATCAGCCCCAGCATTTT.

The V and J genes are TRBV18 and TRBJ2-1; D may be TRBD2 (6 bases). Trimming took 5 bases from V and 0 from J, leaving 8 bases between them. CDR3 length: 14 residues. Germline loops: CDR1 KGHSH, CDR2 LQKENI. Here the CDR3 reads CASSGTASYNEQFF. In DNA form, the CDR3 reads TGTGCCAGCTCAGGGACTGCCTCCTACAATGAGCAGTTCTTC.

V gene TRBV29-1 combines with J gene TRBJ2-7; no clear D gene. Looked up from germline, CDR1 is SQVTM and CDR2 is ANQGSEA. Trimming left V 3 bases short and J 3 bases short, with 6 bases between. The CDR3 is made up of 11 amino acids. The CDR3 here is CSVDIGYEQYF. In DNA form, the CDR3 reads TGCAGCGTTGACATTGGCTACGAGCAGTACTTC.

V gene TRBV2 combines with J gene TRBJ1-2; the match to TRBD1 covers 8 bases. Germline CDR1 SNHLY, CDR2 FYNNEI. CDR3 length equals 12 residues. Trimming cost V 7 bases and J 3 bases; bases outside gene matches: 1. The CDR3: CASKQGDYGYTF. Written as DNA, the CDR3 is TGTGCCAGCAAACAGGGGGACTATGGCTACACCTTC.

This clone was detected once. The CDR3 spells CASSRLAGGNNEQFF. The CDR3 nucleotides are TGTGCCAGCAGTCGCCTAGCGGGAGGAAACAATGAGCAGTTCTTC. This rearrangement joins TRBV11-3 to TRBJ2-1; TRBD2 agrees at 11 bases. V lost 6 bases, J lost 5 bases, and 6 bases stayed unmatched. The CDR3 length is 15 residues. CDR1 and CDR2 (germline): SGHNT, YENEEA.

This clone appeared a few times. The chain combines TRBV27 with TRBJ1-5, with D possibly being TRBD1 (5 bases). CDR1 is MNHEY and CDR2 is SMNVEV in the germline V gene (reference sequence). Trimming removed 5 bases at V and 2 bases at J, with 10 bases between. The CDR3 consists of 14 residues. The CDR3 region has the DNA TGTGCCAGCAGTCCTATGGGGCGCAATCAGCCCCAGCATTTT. This codes for CASSPMGRNQPQHF.

The chain recombines TRBV29-1 with TRBJ2-1; 8 nucleotides align to TRBD1. Germline V lookup: CDR1 SQVTM, CDR2 ANQGSEA. This CDR3 contains 11 residues. V was clipped by 7 bases and J by 10 bases; unmatched bases: 6. This CDR3 reads CSGRQGSEQFF. The DNA for the CDR3 is TGCAGCGGTCGACAGGGGAGCGAGCAGTTCTTC.

V is TRBV6-1 and J is TRBJ1-2; the D gene is possibly TRBD1 (5 bases). The V and J ends lost 4 bases and 4 bases respectively, with 22 bases between them. The CDR3 has 17 amino acids. Germline V lookup: CDR1 MNHNS, CDR2 SASEGT. The CDR3 sequence is CASSVGVLAGKLYGYTF. CDR3 sequence (DNA): TGTGCCAGCAGTGTTGGAGTATTGGCAGGGAAGCTCTATGGCTACACCTTC.

The rearrangement links TRBV18 to TRBJ2-1; the match to TRBD2 covers 9 bases. Losses at the gene ends were 6 bases for V and 5 bases for J; bases not matched to a gene: 8. The germline CDR1 and CDR2 sequences are KGHSH and LQKENI. The CDR3 totals 15 residues. The CDR3 bases are TGTGCCAGCTCTAAGCCGGGACTAGCAGACAATGAGCAGTTCTTC. This codes for CASSKPGLADNEQFF.

The chain carries TRBV27 and TRBJ1-4; 8 nucleotides line up with TRBD1. CDR1 and CDR2 from the germline V gene are MNHEY and SMNVEV (reference sequence). V lost 4 bases, J lost 7 bases, and 11 bases stayed unmatched. The CDR3 length is 16 residues. The CDR3 bases are TGTGCCAGCAGTTCCCCAGGGCAGGGGGCGAGTGAAAAACTGTTTTTT. Translation: CASSSPGQGASEKLFF.

The chain employs TRBV9 and TRBJ2-1, with 10 bases fitting TRBD2. CDR3 length: 17 residues. With V trimmed by 0 bases and J by 8 bases, 11 bases remained unmatched. Germline CDR1 reads SGDLS; CDR2 reads YYNGEE. The CDR3 DNA is TGTGCCAGCAGCGTAGACTCCGGGACTAGCGTTAGCCATGAGCAGTTCTTC. Translation gives CASSVDSGTSVSHEQFF.

V usage is TRBV13 and J usage is TRBJ2-7; D is unclear. The CDR3 runs to 13 residues. Trimming stripped 2 bases from V and 6 bases from J, with 11 bases between. CDR1 is PRHDT and CDR2 is FYEKMQ in the germline V gene (reference sequence). The CDR3 region has the DNA TGTGCCAGCAGCTTAAATTGGAGATCCGAGCAGTACTTC. Its translation is CASSLNWRSEQYF.

The chain uses TRBV29-1 and TRBJ2-3; no firm D call. V shed 3 bases and J shed 2 bases, with 6 bases lying between them. In germline, CDR1 is SQVTM, CDR2 ANQGSEA. The CDR3 extends over 12 amino acids. The CDR3 is CSVEAVTDTQYF. The CDR3 bases are TGCAGCGTTGAGGCAGTCACAGATACGCAGTATTTT.

This clone was counted a single time. The chain combines TRBV5-4 with TRBJ2-1; TRBD2 might be the D (6 bases). This CDR3 has 13 residues. The V and J ends lost 0 bases and 10 bases respectively, with 11 bases between them. Looked up from germline, CDR1 is SGHNT and CDR2 is YYREEE (reference sequence). The CDR3 protein is CASSLDGTHEQFF. CDR3 DNA: TGTGCCAGCAGCTTGGACGGGACTCACGAGCAGTTCTTC.

CDR3 amino acids: CASSYSAVHIEKLFF. CDR3 in DNA: TGTGCCAGCAGTTACTCTGCAGTCCATATTGAAAAACTGTTTTTT. This chain uses TRBV6-5 with TRBJ1-4; D is uncertain. Trimming cost V 0 bases and J 7 bases, with 12 bases left between them. This CDR3 comprises 15 residues. In germline, CDR1 is MNHEY, CDR2 SVGAGI.

V usage is TRBV27 and J usage is TRBJ2-6, with D maybe TRBD2 (7 bases). Germline V CDR1 and CDR2: MNHEY, SMNVEV (reference sequence). Trimming cost V 6 bases and J 3 bases, with 9 bases left between them. This CDR3 is built from 14 residues. The CDR3 DNA reads as TGTGCCAGCAGGGGGGGGCTTGGGGCCAACGTCCTGACTTTC. It yields the protein CASRGGLGANVLTF.

This chain uses TRBV28 with TRBJ2-1; the D is unclear. The CDR3 length is 18 residues. Germline assignment: CDR1 MDHEN and CDR2 SYDVKM. Between the trimmed V and J ends, which lost 3 bases and 7 bases, there was a span of 25 bases. The CDR3: CASSFRTARSIIRNEQFF. DNA for the CDR3: TGTGCCAGCAGTTTCCGGACCGCGAGGTCCATAATCCGGAATGAGCAGTTCTTC. The full variable domain, in which reference TRBV28 and TRBJ2-1 provide the parts outside the CDR3, is DVKVTQSSRYLVKRTGEKVFLECVQDMDHENMFWYRQDPGLGLRLIYFSYDVKMKEKGDIPEGYSVSREKKERFSLILESASTNQTSMYLCASSFRTARSIIRNEQFFGPGTRLTVL.

V and J are TRBV5-1 and TRBJ2-2; no firm D call. V lost 9 bases and J 1 base, leaving 10 bases between the germline ends. Germline loops: CDR1 SGHRS, CDR2 YFSETQ. The CDR3 length is 13 residues. CDR3 region: CATNSGNTGELFF. CDR3 bases: TGCGCCACCAACTCGGGGAACACCGGGGAGCTGTTTTTT.

The chain joins TRBV5-6 to TRBJ2-6; possibly TRBD1 or TRBD2 for D (6 bases each). The germline CDR1 and CDR2 sequences are SGHDT and YYEEEE. The ends were cut back, 2 bases at V and 4 bases at J, with 16 bases in the middle. The CDR3 extends over 17 amino acids. The CDR3 loop reads CASSFGGRGTGANVLTF. The CDR3 DNA reads TGTGCCAGCAGCTTTGGGGGGCGAGGGACCGGGGCCAACGTCCTGACTTTC. The entire variable domain, with the rest obtained from reference TRBV5-6 and TRBJ2-6, is as follows: DAGVTQSPTHLIKTRGQQVTLRCSPKSGHDTVSWYQQALGQGPQFIFQYYEEEERQRGNFPDRFSGHQFPNYSSELNVNALLLGDSALYLCASSFGGRGTGANVLTFGAGSRLTVL.